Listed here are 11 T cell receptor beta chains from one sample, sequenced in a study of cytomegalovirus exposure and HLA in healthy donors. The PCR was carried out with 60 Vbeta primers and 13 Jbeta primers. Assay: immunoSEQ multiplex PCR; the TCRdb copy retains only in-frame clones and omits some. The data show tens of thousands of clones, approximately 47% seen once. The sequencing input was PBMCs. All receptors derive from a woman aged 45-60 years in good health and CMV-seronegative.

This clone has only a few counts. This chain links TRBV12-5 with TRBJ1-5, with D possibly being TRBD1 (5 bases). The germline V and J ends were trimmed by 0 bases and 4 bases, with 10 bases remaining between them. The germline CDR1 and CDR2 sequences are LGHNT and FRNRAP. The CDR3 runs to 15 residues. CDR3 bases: TGTGCTAGTGGTTTGGTACGGGGGGAAAATCAGCCCCAGCATTTT. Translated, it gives CASGLVRGENQPQHF. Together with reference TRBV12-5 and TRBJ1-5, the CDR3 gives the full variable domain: DARVTQTPRHKVTEMGQEVTMRCQPILGHNTVFWYRQTMMQGLELLAYFRNRAPLDDSGMPKDRFSAEMPDATLATLKIQPSEPRDSAVYFCASGLVRGENQPQHFGDGTRLSIL.

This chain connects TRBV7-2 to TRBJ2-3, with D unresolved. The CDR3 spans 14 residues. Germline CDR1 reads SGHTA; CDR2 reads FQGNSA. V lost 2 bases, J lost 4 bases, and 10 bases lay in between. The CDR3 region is CASSLRLVSDTQYF. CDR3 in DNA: TGTGCCAGCAGCTTAAGGCTAGTCTCAGATACGCAGTATTTT.

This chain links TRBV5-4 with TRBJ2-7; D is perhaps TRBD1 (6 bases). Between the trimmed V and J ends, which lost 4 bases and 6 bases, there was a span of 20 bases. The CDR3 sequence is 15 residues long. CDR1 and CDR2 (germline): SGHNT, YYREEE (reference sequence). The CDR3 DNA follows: TGTGCCAGCAGCAAAGGACAGTTAGGGGCGGGCGAGCAGTACTTC. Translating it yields CASSKGQLGAGEQYF.

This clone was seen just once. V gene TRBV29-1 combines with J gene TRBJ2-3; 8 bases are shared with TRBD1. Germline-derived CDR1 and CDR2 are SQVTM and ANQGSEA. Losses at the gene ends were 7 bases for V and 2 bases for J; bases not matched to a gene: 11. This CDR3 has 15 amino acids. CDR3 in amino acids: CSAVPLDRATDTQYF. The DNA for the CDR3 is TGCAGCGCCGTCCCTTTGGACAGGGCCACAGATACGCAGTATTTT.

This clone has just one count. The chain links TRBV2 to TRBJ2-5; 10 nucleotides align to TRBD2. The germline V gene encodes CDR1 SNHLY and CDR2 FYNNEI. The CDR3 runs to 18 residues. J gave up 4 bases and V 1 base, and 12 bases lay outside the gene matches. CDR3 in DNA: TGTGCCAGCAGTGAAGAGTTGAGCAGCGGGGGGGCCCCAGAGACCCAGTACTTC. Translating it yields CASSEELSSGGAPETQYF.

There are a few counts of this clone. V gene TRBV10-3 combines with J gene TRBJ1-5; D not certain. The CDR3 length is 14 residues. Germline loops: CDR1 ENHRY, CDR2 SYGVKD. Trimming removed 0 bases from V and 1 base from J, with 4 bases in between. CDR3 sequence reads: CAISESGSNQPQHF. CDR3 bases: TGTGCCATCAGTGAGTCGGGCAGCAATCAGCCCCAGCATTTT.

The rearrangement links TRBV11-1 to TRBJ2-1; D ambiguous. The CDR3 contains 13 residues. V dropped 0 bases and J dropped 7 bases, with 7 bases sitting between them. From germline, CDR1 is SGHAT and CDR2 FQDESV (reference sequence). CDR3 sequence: CASSLAAVNEQFF. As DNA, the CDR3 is TGTGCCAGCAGCTTAGCGGCGGTGAATGAGCAGTTCTTC.

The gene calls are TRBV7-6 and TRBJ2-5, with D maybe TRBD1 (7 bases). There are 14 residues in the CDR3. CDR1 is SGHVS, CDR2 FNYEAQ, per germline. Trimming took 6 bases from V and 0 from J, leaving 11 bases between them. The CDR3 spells CASREGQHQETQYF. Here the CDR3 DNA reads TGTGCCAGCAGGGAGGGACAGCACCAAGAGACCCAGTACTTC.

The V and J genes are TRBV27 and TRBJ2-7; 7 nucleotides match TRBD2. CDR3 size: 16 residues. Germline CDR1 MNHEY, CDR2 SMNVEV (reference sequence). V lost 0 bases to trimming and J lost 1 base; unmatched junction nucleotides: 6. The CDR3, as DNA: TGTGCCAGCAGTTTATCGGGGGGGTCCTTTTCCTACGAGCAGTACTTC. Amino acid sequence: CASSLSGGSFSYEQYF.

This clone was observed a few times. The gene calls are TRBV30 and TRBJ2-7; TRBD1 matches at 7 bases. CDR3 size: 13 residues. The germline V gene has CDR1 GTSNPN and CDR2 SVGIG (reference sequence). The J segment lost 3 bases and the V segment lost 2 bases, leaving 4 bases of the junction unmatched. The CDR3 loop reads CAWSNDRVYEQYF. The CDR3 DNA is TGTGCCTGGAGTAATGACAGGGTCTACGAGCAGTACTTC.

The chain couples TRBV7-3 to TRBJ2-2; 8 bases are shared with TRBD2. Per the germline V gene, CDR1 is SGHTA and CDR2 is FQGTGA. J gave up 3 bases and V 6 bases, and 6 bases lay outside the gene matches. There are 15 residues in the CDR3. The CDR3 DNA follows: TGTGCCAGCAGGCCCACTAGCGGCTACACCGGGGAGCTGTTTTTT. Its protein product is CASRPTSGYTGELFF.